This T cell receptor beta chain was identified during a study of blood T cell repertoires in COVID-19. TCRdb keeps only in-frame clones here, not all; method: immunoSEQ multiplex PCR. The sample contains 250,000 to 350,000 clones, approximately 83% of which appear only once. Germline assignment: CDR1 SGHTA and CDR2 FQGNSA. J gave up 4 bases and V 4 bases, and 3 bases lay outside the gene matches. The CDR3 runs 15 residues. The chain has TRBV7-2 and TRBJ2-4; 11 positions match TRBD2. This receptor was identified in a woman in her 30s who had recovered from COVID-19. Sequenced: peripheral blood. The DNA for the CDR3 is TGTGCCAGCAGCTCGACTAGCGGGGATAAAAACATTCAGTACTTC. Amino acids: CASSSTSGDKNIQYF.